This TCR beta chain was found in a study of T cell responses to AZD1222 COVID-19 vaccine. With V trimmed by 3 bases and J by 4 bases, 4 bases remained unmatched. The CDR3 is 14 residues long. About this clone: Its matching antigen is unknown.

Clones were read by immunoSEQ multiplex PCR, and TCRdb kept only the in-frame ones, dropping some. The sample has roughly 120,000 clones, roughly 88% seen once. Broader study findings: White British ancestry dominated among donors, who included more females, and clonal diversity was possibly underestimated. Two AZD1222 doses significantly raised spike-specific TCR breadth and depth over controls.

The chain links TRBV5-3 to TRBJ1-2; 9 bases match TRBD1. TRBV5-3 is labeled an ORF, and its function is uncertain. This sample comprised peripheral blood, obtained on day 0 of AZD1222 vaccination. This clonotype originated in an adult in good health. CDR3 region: CARSCRDRAYGYTF. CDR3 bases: TGTGCCAGAAGCTGCAGGGACAGGGCCTATGGCTACACCTTC.